This T cell receptor beta chain was found in a study of blood T cell repertoires in COVID-19. Study-level information: Researchers got acute and convalescent COVID-19 samples from the United States, Italy and Spain.

TCRdb's table, derived via immunoSEQ multiplex PCR, lists solely in-frame clones and lacks some. The sample holds approximately 12,000 clones; 90% are singletons and the top ten take about 13%. This CDR3 has 14 residues. The germline gives CDR1 LNHNV, CDR2 YYDKDF (reference sequence). The V end lost 0 bases, the J end lost 12 bases, and 15 bases lay between the germline ends. This clone came up a few times. The receptor comes from a man aged 65 to 79 with active COVID-19. Material: peripheral blood. The chain links TRBV15 to TRBJ2-1; tentative D call: TRBD2 (6 bases). The CDR3 spells CATSREIWGDRQFF. The CDR3 DNA reads as TGTGCCACCAGCAGAGAGATTTGGGGGGATCGGCAGTTCTTC. Full variable domain (remainder filled in from reference TRBV15 and TRBJ2-1): DAMVIQNPRYQVTQFGKPVTLSCSQTLNHNVMYWYQQKSSQAPKLLFHYYDKDFNNEADTPDNFQSRRPNTSFCFLDIRSPGLGDTAMYLCATSREIWGDRQFFGPGTRLTVL.